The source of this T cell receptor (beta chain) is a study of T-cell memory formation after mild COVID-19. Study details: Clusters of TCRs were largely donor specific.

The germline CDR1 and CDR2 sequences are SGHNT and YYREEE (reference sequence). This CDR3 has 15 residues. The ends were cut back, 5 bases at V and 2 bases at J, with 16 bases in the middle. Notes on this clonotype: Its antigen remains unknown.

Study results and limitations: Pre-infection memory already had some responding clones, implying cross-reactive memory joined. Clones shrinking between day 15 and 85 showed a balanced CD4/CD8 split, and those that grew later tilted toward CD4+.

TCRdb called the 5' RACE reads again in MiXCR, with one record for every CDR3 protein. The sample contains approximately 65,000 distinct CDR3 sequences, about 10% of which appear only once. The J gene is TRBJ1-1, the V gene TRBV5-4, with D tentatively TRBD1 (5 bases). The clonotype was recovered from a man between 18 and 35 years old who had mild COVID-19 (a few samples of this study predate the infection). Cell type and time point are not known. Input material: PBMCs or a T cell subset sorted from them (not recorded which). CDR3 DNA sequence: TGTGCCAGCAGTGCGGCGGGGCGGGGTAACACTGAAGCTTTCTTT. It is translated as CASSAAGRGNTEAFF.